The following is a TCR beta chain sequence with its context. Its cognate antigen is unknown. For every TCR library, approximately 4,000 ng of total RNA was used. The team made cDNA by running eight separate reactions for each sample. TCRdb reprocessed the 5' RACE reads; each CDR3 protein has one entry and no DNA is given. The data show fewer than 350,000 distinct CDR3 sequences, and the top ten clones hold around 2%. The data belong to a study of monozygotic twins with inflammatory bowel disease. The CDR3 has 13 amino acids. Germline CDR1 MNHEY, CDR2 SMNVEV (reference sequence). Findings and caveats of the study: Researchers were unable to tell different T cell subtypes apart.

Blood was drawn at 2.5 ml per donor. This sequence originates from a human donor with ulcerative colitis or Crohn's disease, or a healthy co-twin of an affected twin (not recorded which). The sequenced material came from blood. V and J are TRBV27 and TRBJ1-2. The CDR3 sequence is CASSFEGYYGYTF.